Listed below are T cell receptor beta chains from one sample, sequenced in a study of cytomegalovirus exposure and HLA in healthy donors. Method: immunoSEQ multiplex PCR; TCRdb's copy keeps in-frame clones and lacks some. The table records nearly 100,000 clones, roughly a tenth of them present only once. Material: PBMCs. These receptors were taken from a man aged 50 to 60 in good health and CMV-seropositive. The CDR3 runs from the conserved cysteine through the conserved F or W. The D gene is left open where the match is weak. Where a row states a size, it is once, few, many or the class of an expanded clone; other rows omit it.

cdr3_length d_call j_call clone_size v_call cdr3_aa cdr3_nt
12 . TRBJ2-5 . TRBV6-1 CASRQVLETQYF TGTGCCAGCAGGCAGGTTTTGGAGACCCAGTACTTC
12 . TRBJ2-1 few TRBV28 CASSSARNEQFF TGTGCCAGCAGTTCCGCCCGGAATGAGCAGTTCTTC
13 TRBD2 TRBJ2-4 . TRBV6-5 CATLTSGRNIQYF TGTGCCACCCTGACTAGCGGGAGGAACATTCAGTACTTC
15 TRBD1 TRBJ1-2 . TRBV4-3 CASSQVIGQGRGYTF TGCGCCAGCAGCCAAGTTATAGGACAGGGTAGAGGCTACACCTTC
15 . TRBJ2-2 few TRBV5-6 CASSVQGGATGELFF TGTGCCAGCAGCGTCCAAGGAGGGGCCACGGGGGAGCTGTTTTTT
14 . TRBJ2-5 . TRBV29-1 CSVISIGRGETQYF TGCAGCGTCATTAGCATAGGGAGAGGAGAGACCCAGTACTTC
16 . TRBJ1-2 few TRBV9 CASSVVDGYGGYGYTF TGTGCCAGCAGCGTCGTGGACGGTTACGGGGGCTATGGCTACACCTTC
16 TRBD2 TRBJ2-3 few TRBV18 CASSQGLAGAGDTQYF TGTGCCAGCTCACAGGGACTAGCGGGAGCGGGAGATACGCAGTATTTT
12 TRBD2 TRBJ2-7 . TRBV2 CASGTSVYEQYF TGTGCCAGTGGGACTAGCGTTTACGAGCAGTACTTC
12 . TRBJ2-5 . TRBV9 CASSVQGETQYF TGTGCCAGCAGCGTCCAGGGGGAGACCCAGTACTTC
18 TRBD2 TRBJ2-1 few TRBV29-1 CSVVGLAERAFNYNEQFF TGCAGCGTTGTAGGACTAGCGGAAAGGGCGTTCAACTACAATGAGCAGTTCTTC
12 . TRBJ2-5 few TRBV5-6 CASSDAGETQYF TGTGCCAGCAGCGACGCAGGGGAGACCCAGTACTTC
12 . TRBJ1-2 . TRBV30 CAWSPGLESYTF TGTGCCTGGAGTCCGGGACTGGAAAGCTACACCTTC
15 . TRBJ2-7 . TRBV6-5 CASSYRVGGSYEQYF TGTGCCAGCAGTTATAGGGTAGGCGGGTCCTACGAGCAGTACTTC
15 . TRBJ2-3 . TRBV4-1 CASSQGGLPTDTQYF TGCGCCAGCAGCCAAGGAGGTCTGCCCACAGATACGCAGTATTTT
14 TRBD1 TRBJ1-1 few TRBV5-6 CASSLAGGITEAFF TGTGCCAGCAGCTTGGCAGGGGGTATCACTGAAGCTTTCTTT
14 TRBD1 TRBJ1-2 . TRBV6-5 CASSPDREGYGYTF TGTGCCAGCAGCCCGGACAGGGAAGGCTATGGCTACACCTTC
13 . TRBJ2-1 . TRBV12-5 CASGPGLSNEQFF TGTGCTAGTGGTCCGGGACTTTCCAATGAGCAGTTCTTC
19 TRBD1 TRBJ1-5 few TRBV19 CASSPGTGIHLDSNQPQHF TGTGCCAGTAGTCCCGGGACAGGGATCCACCTAGATAGCAATCAGCCCCAGCATTTT
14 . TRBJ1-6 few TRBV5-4 CASSGRGYNSPLHF TGTGCCAGCAGCGGGAGAGGGTATAATTCACCCCTCCACTTT
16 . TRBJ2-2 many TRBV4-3 CASSQVRVPNTGELFF TGCGCCAGCAGCCAAGTTCGAGTCCCGAACACCGGGGAGCTGTTTTTT
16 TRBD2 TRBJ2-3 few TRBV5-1 CASSRTSGSRTDTQYF TGCGCCAGCAGCAGGACTAGCGGGAGTAGAACAGATACGCAGTATTTT
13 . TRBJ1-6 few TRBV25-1 CASSPPYNSPLHF TGTGCCAGCAGTCCCCCGTATAATTCACCCCTCCACTTT
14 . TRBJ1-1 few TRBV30 CAWSVMARNTEAFF TGTGCCTGGAGTGTAATGGCCAGGAACACTGAAGCTTTCTTT
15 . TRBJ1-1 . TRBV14 CASSQDGGGGGEAFF TGTGCCAGCAGCCAAGACGGGGGGGGCGGGGGTGAAGCTTTCTTT
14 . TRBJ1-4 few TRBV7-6 CASSSGTRNEKLFF TGTGCCAGCAGCTCCGGGACAAGAAATGAAAAACTGTTTTTT
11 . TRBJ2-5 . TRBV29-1 CSYRDWETQYF TGCAGCTACCGGGACTGGGAGACCCAGTACTTC
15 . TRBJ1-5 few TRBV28 CASSFGGAYNQPQHF TGTGCCAGCAGTTTTGGGGGGGCATACAATCAGCCCCAGCATTTT
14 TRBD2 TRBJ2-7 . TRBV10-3 CAIGGTSGDYEQYF TGTGCCATCGGGGGGACTAGCGGTGACTACGAGCAGTACTTC
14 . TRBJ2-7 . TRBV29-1 CSVEDRHGSYEQYF TGCAGCGTTGAAGACCGACACGGCTCCTACGAGCAGTACTTC
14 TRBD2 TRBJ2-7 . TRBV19 CASSKGGSSYEQYF TGTGCCAGTAGTAAGGGAGGGAGCTCCTACGAGCAGTACTTC
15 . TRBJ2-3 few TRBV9 CASSVDGDTTDTQYF TGTGCCAGCAGCGTAGATGGCGACACCACAGATACGCAGTATTTT
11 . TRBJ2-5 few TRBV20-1 CSAPQAETQYF TGCAGTGCCCCCCAGGCGGAGACCCAGTACTTC
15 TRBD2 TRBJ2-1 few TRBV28 CASSSPSGRYHEQFF TGTGCCAGCAGTTCCCCTAGCGGGAGGTACCATGAGCAGTTCTTC
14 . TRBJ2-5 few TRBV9 CASSVGGQQETQYF TGTGCCAGCAGCGTAGGGGGCCAACAAGAGACCCAGTACTTC
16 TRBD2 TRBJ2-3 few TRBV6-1 CASSDGGRTSTDTQYF TGTGCCAGCAGTGATGGCGGGAGAACCTCAACAGATACGCAGTATTTT